This TCR beta chain originates from a study of Tregs in tolerant kidney transplant recipients (dated by TCRdb to about 2019). Regarding the complete study: The study applied TCRbeta sequencing to find donor-specific regulatory T cells before combined kidney and bone marrow transplantation and then followed those same cells after transplant.

Comments on this clone: Its cognate antigen has yet to be identified. Read data end 3 residues before the CDR3 end; the end is taken from the germline J gene.

For TCRbeta CDR3 sequencing, genomic DNA was extracted from sorted cells using the QIAGEN DNeasy Blood and Tissue Kit. Through immunoSEQ, high-throughput TCRbeta CDR3 sequencing was done commercially, including PCR amplification with internal controls and bias correction. For the original study's pipeline: Unique productive TCRbeta sequences were defined by CDR3 nucleotide sequence where primers matched, and otherwise by CDR3 amino acid sequence together with Vbeta and Jbeta genes. To correct sorting error, sequences shared between sorted populations at a frequency ratio of 2:1 or less were removed; the rest were assigned to the higher population. A sequence was defined as donor-reactive if the sequence was expanded at least 5-fold in CFSE-low cells compared with unstimulated cells and had a frequency of at least 0.01% in CFSE-low cells. Repertoire divergence was quantified by Jensen-Shannon divergence using the top 100 TCRbeta sequences ranked by frequency. For samples with multiple sequencing runs, sorting error was corrected in each run separately before the runs were combined. Imported from immuneACCESS, the table was reduced by TCRdb to in-frame sequences with V and J called. These copies leave out some clones; in studies compared against another copy, an unresolved V gene accounts for under half, and the cause of the remainder is not known. V and J calls and clone size follow that table, whereas D and trimming were derived from the DNA. The data table for this sample lists 25,000 or so clones. Approximately 3.7% of the sample goes to the ten largest clones.

The label giving this sample's time point can be read as: 6 months after combined kidney and bone marrow transplant. The transplants used related donors with nonmyeloablative bone marrow transplantation, and mixed chimerism in the human trials was transient. Unstimulated Tregs (CD4+CD25+CD127-), CD4+ non-Tregs (CD4+CD25-), CD4 and CD8 cells were FACS-sorted from thawed PBMCs. The patients were 4 recipients of combined kidney and bone marrow transplants from the ITN036ST trial, and samples were available only for these trial subjects. Healthy control blood was processed by Ficoll density gradient to PBMCs and cryopreserved; patient PBMCs were collected before and after transplant. What the authors observed across the whole study: The study was limited by small patient numbers, and the findings need validation in larger populations and under other immunosuppression protocols. The most biologically relevant and donor-specific TCRbeta repertoire appeared to be identified by expanding Tregs with activated donor B cells. In tolerant patients, donor-specific Tregs expanded more than Tregs overall, which suggests antigen-driven rather than nonspecific expansion. Biological reproducibility was not directly assessed, although technical replication error appeared to be minimal. Because the PCR primers were changed over time for some patients, nucleotide-level comparison could not be performed across the samples from those patients.

The germline V gene (reference sequence) sets CDR1 to SGHKS and CDR2 to YYEKEE. Taken from cysteine to phenylalanine, the CDR3 has 15 residues. Shown are 36 bases from within the CDR3, in frame from base 1. This clonotype was obtained from a human patient who received a combined kidney and bone marrow transplant. In transplant recipients, some T cells may be of donor rather than host origin. The sequencing used CD4+ T cells from blood (PBMCs), collected 6 months after the transplant. The receptor chain draws on TRBV5-5 and TRBJ1-1; perhaps TRBD1 is the D gene, with 6 bases matching. The encoded CDR3 is CASSPGQINPYEAFF. The covered CDR3 bases are TGTGCCAGCAGCCCCGGACAGATAAATCCCTACGAG.